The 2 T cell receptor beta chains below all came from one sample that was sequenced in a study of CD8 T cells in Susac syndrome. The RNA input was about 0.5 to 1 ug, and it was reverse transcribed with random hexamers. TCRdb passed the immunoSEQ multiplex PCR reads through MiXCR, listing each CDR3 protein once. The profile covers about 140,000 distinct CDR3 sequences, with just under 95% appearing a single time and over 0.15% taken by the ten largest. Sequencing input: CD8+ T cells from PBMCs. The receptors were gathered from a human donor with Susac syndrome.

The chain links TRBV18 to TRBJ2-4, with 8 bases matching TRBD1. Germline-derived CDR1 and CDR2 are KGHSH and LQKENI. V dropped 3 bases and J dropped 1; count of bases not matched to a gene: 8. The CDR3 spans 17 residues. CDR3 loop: CASSPTTGEDAKNIQYF. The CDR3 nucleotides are TGTGCCAGCTCACCGACGACAGGGGAGGATGCCAAAAACATTCAGTACTTC.

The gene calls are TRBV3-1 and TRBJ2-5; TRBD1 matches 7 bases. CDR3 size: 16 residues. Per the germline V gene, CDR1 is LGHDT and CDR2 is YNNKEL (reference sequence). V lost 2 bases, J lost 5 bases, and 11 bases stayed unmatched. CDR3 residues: CASSQTSTGPGETQYF. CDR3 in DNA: TGTGCCAGCAGCCAAACTTCGACAGGGCCGGGGGAGACCCAGTACTTC.